This T cell receptor (beta chain) was captured by sequencing in a study of vaccination effects on CD4 cells after COVID-19. Study-wide context: Two convalescent patients each provided a sample, at 16 days and at one week before vaccination.

Trimming pared 2 bases from V and 3 bases from J, leaving 14 bases between. This CDR3 spans 16 amino acids. Germline loops: CDR1 SGHTA, CDR2 FQGNSA. The assay was immunoSEQ multiplex PCR, and TCRdb's table has in-frame clones only and misses some. The repertoire holds about 27,000 clones, with approximately 80% as singletons. Ahead of sequencing, the ViraFEST assay grew antigen-specific CD4+ T cells using viral peptide pools. Culturing for about 9 days preceded CD4+ T cell isolation. The person had a PCR-confirmed SARS-CoV-2 infection during March to December 2020. Peptides at about 9.9 ug/ml and IL-2 at about 9.2 IU/ml were added to 1.5 million to 2.5 million PBMC per well. On both days 3 and 7, half of the culture medium was replaced with IL-2 medium. Study results and caveats: The study enrolled few convalescent patients and sampled no early post-infection timepoints.

The table lists this clone with a few counts. What it recognizes is unknown. This TCR came from a human donor who had a prior SARS-CoV-2 infection. The chain employs TRBV7-2 and TRBJ2-1; D unresolved. Sample: CD4+ T cells from PBMCs cultured with HCoV-NL63 spike peptides, taken before COVID-19 vaccination. The CDR3 DNA follows: TGTGCCAGCAGCTTATTCCGGCAGCCGAACTACAATGAGCAGTTCTTC. This codes for CASSLFRQPNYNEQFF.